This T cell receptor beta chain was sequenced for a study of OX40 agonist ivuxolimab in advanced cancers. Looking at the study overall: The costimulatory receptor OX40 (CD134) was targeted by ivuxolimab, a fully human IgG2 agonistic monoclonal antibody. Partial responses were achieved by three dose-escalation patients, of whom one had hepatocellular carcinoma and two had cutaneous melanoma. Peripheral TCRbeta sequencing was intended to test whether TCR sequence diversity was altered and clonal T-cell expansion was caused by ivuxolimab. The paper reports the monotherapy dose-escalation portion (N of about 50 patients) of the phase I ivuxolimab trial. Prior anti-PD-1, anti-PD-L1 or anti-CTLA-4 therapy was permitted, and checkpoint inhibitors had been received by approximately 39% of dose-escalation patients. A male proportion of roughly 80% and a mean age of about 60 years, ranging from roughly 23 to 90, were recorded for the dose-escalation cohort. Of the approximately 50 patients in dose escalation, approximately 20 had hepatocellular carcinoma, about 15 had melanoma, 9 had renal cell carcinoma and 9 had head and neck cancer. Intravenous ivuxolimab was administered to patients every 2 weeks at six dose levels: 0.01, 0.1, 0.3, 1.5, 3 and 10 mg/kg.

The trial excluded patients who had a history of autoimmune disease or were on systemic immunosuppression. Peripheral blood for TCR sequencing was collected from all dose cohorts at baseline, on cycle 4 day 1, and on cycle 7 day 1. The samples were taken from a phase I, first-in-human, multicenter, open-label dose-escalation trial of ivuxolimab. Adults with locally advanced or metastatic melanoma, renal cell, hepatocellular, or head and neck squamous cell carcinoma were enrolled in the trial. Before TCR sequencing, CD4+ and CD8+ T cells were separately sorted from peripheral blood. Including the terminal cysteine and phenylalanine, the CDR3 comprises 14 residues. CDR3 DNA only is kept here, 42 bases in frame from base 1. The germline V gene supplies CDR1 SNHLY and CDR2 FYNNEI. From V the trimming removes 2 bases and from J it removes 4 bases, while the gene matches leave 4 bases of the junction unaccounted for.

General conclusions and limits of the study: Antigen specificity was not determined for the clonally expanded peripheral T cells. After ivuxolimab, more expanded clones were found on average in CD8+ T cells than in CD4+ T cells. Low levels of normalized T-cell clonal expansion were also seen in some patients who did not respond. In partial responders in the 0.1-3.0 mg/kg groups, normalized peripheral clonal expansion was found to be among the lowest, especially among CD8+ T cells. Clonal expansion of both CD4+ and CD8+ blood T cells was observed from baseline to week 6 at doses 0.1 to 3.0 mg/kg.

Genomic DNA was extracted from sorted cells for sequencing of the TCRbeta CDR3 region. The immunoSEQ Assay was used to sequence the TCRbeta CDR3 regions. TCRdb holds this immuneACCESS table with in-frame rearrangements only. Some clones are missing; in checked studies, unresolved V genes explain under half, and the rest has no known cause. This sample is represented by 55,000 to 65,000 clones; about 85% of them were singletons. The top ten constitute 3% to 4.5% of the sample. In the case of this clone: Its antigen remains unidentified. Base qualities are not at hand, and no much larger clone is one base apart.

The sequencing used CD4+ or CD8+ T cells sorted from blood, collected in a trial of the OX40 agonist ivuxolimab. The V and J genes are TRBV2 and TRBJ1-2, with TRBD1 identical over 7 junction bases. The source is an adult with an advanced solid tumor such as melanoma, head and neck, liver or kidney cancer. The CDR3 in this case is CASSESGTVYGYTF. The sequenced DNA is TGTGCCAGCAGTGAAAGCGGGACAGTCTATGGCTACACCTTC.